These T cell receptor beta chains were read from a single sample in a study of blood T cell repertoires in COVID-19. Repertoires were generated with immunoSEQ multiplex PCR, while TCRdb's copy carries only in-frame clones and drops some. The sample holds roughly 480,000 clones, about 88% seen once. Sequenced: peripheral blood. Receptor source: a man younger than 30 with COVID-19, enrolled during active disease. Each CDR3 is given with its conserved first and last residue. D genes are given only for firm matches. Size values are once, few and many counts, or a class for expanded clones, and some rows have none.

TRBV13,TRBD1,TRBJ2-7,NA,TGTGCCAGCAGCCCAGGACAGGGGGCATCCTACGAGCAGTACTTC,CASSPGQGASYEQYF
TRBV6-1,TRBD1,TRBJ2-7,few,TGTGCCAGCAGTGAATTCACTAGACCGGCAGGGGGTGGCGAGCAGTACTTC,CASSEFTRPAGGGEQYF
TRBV6-5,TRBD1,TRBJ1-2,NA,TGTGCCAGCAGGAAGGGGGACAGGAGACCCTATGGCTACACCTTC,CASRKGDRRPYGYTF
TRBV6-6,NA,TRBJ1-1,few,TGTGCCAGCAGTTACTCGCGGGGCCCCGAAGCTTTCTTT,CASSYSRGPEAFF
TRBV7-6,NA,TRBJ2-5,NA,TGTGCCAGCAGCTTAGCGCAGGGCCAGACCCAGTACTTC,CASSLAQGQTQYF
TRBV3-1/TRBV3-2,TRBD1,TRBJ2-2,once,TGTGCCGAAGGAGGGACAGGAGGCGGCGGGGAGCTGTTTTTT,CAEGGTGGGGELFF
TRBV5-8,TRBD1,TRBJ2-5,NA,TGTGCCAGCAGCGGCGGACAGGGCCAAGAGACCCAGTACTTC,CASSGGQGQETQYF
TRBV9,TRBD2,TRBJ2-7,NA,TGTGCCAGCAGCATTAGCGGGGGCTCCTACGAGCAGTACTTC,CASSISGGSYEQYF
TRBV7-6,TRBD2,TRBJ2-1,once,TGTGCCAGCAGCCGCGTGAGCGGGAAGCCCAATGAGCAGTTCTTC,CASSRVSGKPNEQFF
TRBV9,NA,TRBJ2-5,once,TGTGCCAGCAGCCCCCGACAGAGCCAAGAGACCCAGTACTTC,CASSPRQSQETQYF
TRBV5-4,TRBD1,TRBJ2-3,NA,TGTGCCAGCAGCTTGGGAGGGACAGGAAGCACAGATACGCAGTATTTT,CASSLGGTGSTDTQYF
TRBV28,TRBD2,TRBJ2-7,NA,TGTGCCAGCAGTTTAGGGACTACAAACCGCTTTTACGAGCAGTACTTC,CASSLGTTNRFYEQYF
TRBV6-5,NA,TRBJ1-2,once,TGTGCCAGCAGGACGCGGAGGCTTGGCGACTACACCTTC,CASRTRRLGDYTF
TRBV6-5,NA,TRBJ2-5,NA,TGTGCCAGCAGTTACAGTAGTTCCCAAGAGACCCAGTACTTC,CASSYSSSQETQYF
TRBV11-1,TRBD2,TRBJ2-1,NA,TGTGCCAGCAGCGGCGGGGGGGCTATTTACAATGAGCAGTTCTTC,CASSGGGAIYNEQFF
TRBV11-1,TRBD2,TRBJ2-1,NA,TGTGCCAGCAGCGGACTAGTGAATGAGCAGTTCTTC,CASSGLVNEQFF
TRBV6-6,NA,TRBJ2-7,NA,TGTGCCAGCAGTTACTCGAGAGGAGATGGCGAGCAGTACTTC,CASSYSRGDGEQYF
TRBV21-1,NA,TRBJ1-5,NA,TGTGCCAGCAGCAAAATTACGAAACTCACAGGGCGGGGGCAGCCCCAGCATTTT,CASSKITKLTGRGQPQHF
TRBV19,NA,TRBJ2-6,NA,TGTGCCAGTACCCGACTAGTCGCGGGCTCTGGGGCCAACGTCCTGACTTTC,CASTRLVAGSGANVLTF
TRBV27,TRBD1,TRBJ2-5,NA,TGTGCCAGCAGTTCGTTAGACAGGGGGCTGGAGACCCAGTACTTC,CASSSLDRGLETQYF
TRBV5-1,NA,TRBJ1-4,NA,TGCGCCAGCAGCTCCGGGGACATTAATGAAAAACTGTTTTTT,CASSSGDINEKLFF
TRBV7-3,NA,TRBJ2-6,NA,TGTGCCAGCAGCTCCCAACATGGTGGGGCCAACGTCCTGACTTTC,CASSSQHGGANVLTF
TRBV6-1,TRBD2,TRBJ2-7,NA,TGTGCCAGCAGTGAAGTCACTAGCGGGAGGGGGGTGCAGTACTTC,CASSEVTSGRGVQYF
TRBV6-5,TRBD2,TRBJ2-2,NA,TGTGCCAGCAGCCGCGGGACTAGCGGGGGGGCCCTGAGGTTTTTT,CASSRGTSGGALRFF
TRBV3-1/TRBV3-2,TRBD1,TRBJ1-2,NA,TGTGCCAGCAGCCGGACAGGGTGGGACTATGGCTACACCTTC,CASSRTGWDYGYTF
TRBV19,TRBD1,TRBJ2-5,once,TGTGCCAGTAGTACAACCCCGGGACAGGGAAAAGAGACCCAGTACTTC,CASSTTPGQGKETQYF
TRBV19,TRBD1,TRBJ1-5,NA,TGTGCCAGTAGTATCCAAGGACAGGGGGATTATCAGCCCCAGCATTTT,CASSIQGQGDYQPQHF
TRBV5-1,NA,TRBJ1-1,NA,TGCGCCAGCAGCTTGGTCCTGGGAGACACTGAAGCTTTCTTT,CASSLVLGDTEAFF
TRBV11-2,TRBD1,TRBJ2-3,NA,TGTGCCAGCAGCTTTGGACAGGGCCAGTATTTT,CASSFGQGQYF
TRBV5-1,NA,TRBJ2-3,NA,TGCGCCAGCAGCTTGGGCCGGACTCCGACTAGCACAGATACGCAGTATTTT,CASSLGRTPTSTDTQYF
TRBV11-3,TRBD2,TRBJ2-2,few,TGTGCCAGCCGCTCCGGGACTAGCGGTTACCGAGCCGGGGAGCTGTTTTTT,CASRSGTSGYRAGELFF
TRBV9,TRBD2,TRBJ2-1,NA,TGTGCCAGCAGCCCTCGGGGACTAGCGGAGAACAATGAGCAGTTCTTC,CASSPRGLAENNEQFF
TRBV29-1,TRBD1,TRBJ1-5,NA,TGCAGCGACAGGGGTTACAATCAGCCCCAGCATTTT,CSDRGYNQPQHF
TRBV7-9,NA,TRBJ1-1,NA,TGTGCCAGCAGCTTAGCGCAGGGAGGGGCCACTGAAGCTTTCTTT,CASSLAQGGATEAFF
TRBV6-6,NA,TRBJ2-3,NA,TGTGCCAGCAGTTACCGAGGAGCCACAGATACGCAGTATTTT,CASSYRGATDTQYF
TRBV6-6,TRBD2,TRBJ2-4,NA,TGTGCCAGCAGTCCAAGATCACGACTAGCGGGAGTGCGGAACATTCAGTACTTC,CASSPRSRLAGVRNIQYF
TRBV7-3,NA,TRBJ2-2,NA,TGTGCCAGCAGCTCACAGGGGAACACCGGGGAGCTGTTTTTT,CASSSQGNTGELFF
TRBV7-9,NA,TRBJ2-5,NA,TGTGCCAGCCAGGGTCAAGAGACCCAGTACTTC,CASQGQETQYF
TRBV2,TRBD1,TRBJ2-5,NA,TGTGCCACTCACCGGGACAGGGTAGGACAAGAGACCCAGTACTTC,CATHRDRVGQETQYF
TRBV19,NA,TRBJ1-5,few,TGTGCCAGTAGTCCCCGGGGGGTCGGCAATCAGCCCCAGCATTTT,CASSPRGVGNQPQHF
TRBV14,TRBD2,TRBJ2-3,NA,TGTGCCAGCAGCCCGGGACTAGCGGAGGCAGATACGCAGTATTTT,CASSPGLAEADTQYF
TRBV19,TRBD1,TRBJ1-2,NA,TGTGCCAGTAGCCCGCTCACAGGGGCTTATGGCTACACCTTC,CASSPLTGAYGYTF
TRBV6-2/TRBV6-3,NA,TRBJ2-6,NA,TGTGCCAGCAGTTACTCCCGCTTGGCAGGGTCCCCCTCTGGGGCCAACGTCCTGACTTTC,CASSYSRLAGSPSGANVLTF
TRBV5-1,NA,TRBJ2-7,NA,TGCGCCAGCAGCAGTGTCTCACCGGTCTACGAGCAGTACTTC,CASSSVSPVYEQYF
TRBV28,NA,TRBJ2-7,NA,TGTGCCAGCAGTACAGGGGGTCGAGGCGGGAGCAACTCCGAGCAGTACTTC,CASSTGGRGGSNSEQYF
TRBV11-1,TRBD2,TRBJ2-1,NA,TGTGCCAGCAGCAAGACTAGCCGGCACAATGAGCAGTTCTTC,CASSKTSRHNEQFF
TRBV7-2,TRBD1,TRBJ1-5,NA,TGTGCCAGCAGCTATCGGACAGGTGGCAATCAGCCCCAGCATTTT,CASSYRTGGNQPQHF
TRBV5-1,TRBD2,TRBJ2-1,NA,TGCGCCAGCAGCTTGGTAGCGGGAGAGTACAATGAGCAGTTCTTC,CASSLVAGEYNEQFF
TRBV12-3/TRBV12-4,NA,TRBJ1-5,NA,TGTGCCAGCAGTTCTTATCGCCCGGGGCCCCAGCATTTT,CASSSYRPGPQHF
TRBV29-1,TRBD1,TRBJ2-7,NA,TGCAGCGTTTGGGTACAGGGGGGAAACTACGAGCAGTACTTC,CSVWVQGGNYEQYF
TRBV24-1,TRBD1,TRBJ2-6,NA,TGTGCCACCAGTGATCCGACAGGGGCTGGGGCCAACGTCCTGACTTTC,CATSDPTGAGANVLTF
TRBV13,TRBD1,TRBJ2-7,NA,TGTGCCAGCAGCTCCGCCGGGACAGGAGGCTACGAGCAGTACTTC,CASSSAGTGGYEQYF
TRBV18,NA,TRBJ1-2,NA,TGTGCCAGCTCACCGGAGGGAGGCTATGGCTACACCTTC,CASSPEGGYGYTF
TRBV25-1,NA,TRBJ1-2,NA,TGTGCCAGCAGTGAAGGAACAGGGAGATCCTATGGCTACACCTTC,CASSEGTGRSYGYTF
TRBV6-5,TRBD1,TRBJ2-7,NA,TGTGCCAGCAGAGGACAGGGACAGTACTTC,CASRGQGQYF